This T cell receptor beta chain appears in the sequencing data of a study of technical replicates of blood from a few donors. Assay used: immunoSEQ multiplex PCR; TCRdb lists only in-frame clones, some missing. The sample lists about 84,000 clones, about 90% seen once, with about 0.24% in the top ten. The CDR3 spans 18 residues. Germline CDR1 SGHTS, CDR2 YDEGEE. V gave up 0 bases and J gave up 4 bases; unmatched junction bases: 11. This TCR was recovered from a human donor in good health. V gene TRBV5-8 combines with J gene TRBJ2-1, with 9 bases identical to TRBD2. Sequenced input: T cells isolated from PBMCs. The CDR3 loop reads CASSLVFGTSRAYNEQFF. CDR3 coding DNA: TGTGCCAGCAGCTTGGTTTTCGGGACTAGCAGAGCATACAATGAGCAGTTCTTC. The variable domain in full, with the rest retrieved from reference TRBV5-8 and TRBJ2-1, is EAGVTQSPTHLIKTRGQQATLRCSPISGHTSVYWYQQALGLGLQFLLWYDEGEERNRGNFPPRFSGRQFPNYSSELNVNALELEDSALYLCASSLVFGTSRAYNEQFFGPGTRLTVL.